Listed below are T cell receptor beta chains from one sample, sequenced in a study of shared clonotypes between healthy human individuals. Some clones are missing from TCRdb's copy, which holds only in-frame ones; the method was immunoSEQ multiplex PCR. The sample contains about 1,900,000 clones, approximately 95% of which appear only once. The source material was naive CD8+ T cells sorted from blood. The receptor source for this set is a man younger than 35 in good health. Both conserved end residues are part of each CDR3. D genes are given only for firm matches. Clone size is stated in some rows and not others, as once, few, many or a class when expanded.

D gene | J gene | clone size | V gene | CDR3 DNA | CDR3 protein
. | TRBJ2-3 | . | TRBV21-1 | TGTGCCAGCGGAGGGTGGGTTTATAGCGGGACTAGCACAGATACGCAGTATTTT | CASGGWVYSGTSTDTQYF
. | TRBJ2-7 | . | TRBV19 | TGTGCCAGTAGTTGGGCGCGGGGTGAAACCTACGAGCAGTACTTC | CASSWARGETYEQYF
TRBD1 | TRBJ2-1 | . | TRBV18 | TGTGCCAGCTCACTCTTCGCGGGACAGGGTTTGTTCAATGAGCAGTTCTTC | CASSLFAGQGLFNEQFF
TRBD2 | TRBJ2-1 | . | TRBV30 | TGTGCCTGGAGTGCACTAGCGGGAGTTAATGAGCAGTTCTTC | CAWSALAGVNEQFF
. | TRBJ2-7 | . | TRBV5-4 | TGTGCCAGCAGCACTGACAGGCTCTACGAGCAGTACTTC | CASSTDRLYEQYF
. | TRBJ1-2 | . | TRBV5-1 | TGCGCCAGCAGCTTGGCGGGGGCTTTGGACTATGGCTACACCTTC | CASSLAGALDYGYTF
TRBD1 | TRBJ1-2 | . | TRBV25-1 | TGTGCCAGCAGTGGGTCCCGGGACAGGGGGACTAACTATGGCTACACCTTC | CASSGSRDRGTNYGYTF
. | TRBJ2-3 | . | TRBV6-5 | TGTGCCAGCAGTTACAATCCGGCGGGGCCAGATACGCAGTATTTT | CASSYNPAGPDTQYF
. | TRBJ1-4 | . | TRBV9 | TGTGCCAGCAGCGTAGGGACAGCTCCTAATGAAAAACTGTTTTTT | CASSVGTAPNEKLFF
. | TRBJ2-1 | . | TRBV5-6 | TGTGCCAGCAGCACCGACTGGGATGAGCAGTTCTTC | CASSTDWDEQFF
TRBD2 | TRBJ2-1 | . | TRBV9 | TGTGCCAGCAGCGTAGATCTAGCGGGAGGAATCAATGAGCAGTTCTTC | CASSVDLAGGINEQFF
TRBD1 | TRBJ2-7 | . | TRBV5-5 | TGTGCCAGCAGCAAAAATCTGGGACAGACCCCTCTCGAGCAGTACTTC | CASSKNLGQTPLEQYF
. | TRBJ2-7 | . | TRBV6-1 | TGTGCCAGCATTCAGGGGCAGGAGGTAGCCTACGAGCAGTACTTC | CASIQGQEVAYEQYF
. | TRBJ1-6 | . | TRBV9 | TGTGCCAGCAGCGGAGGGGAGGGGAATTCACCCCTCCACTTT | CASSGGEGNSPLHF
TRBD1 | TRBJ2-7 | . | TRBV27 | TGTGCCAGCAGTCCGGGACAGGGGATATACGAGCAGTACTTC | CASSPGQGIYEQYF
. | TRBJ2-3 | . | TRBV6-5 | TGTGCCAGCAGCCCTGGGCCCTCTTCGGATACGCAGTATTTT | CASSPGPSSDTQYF
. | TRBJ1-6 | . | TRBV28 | TGTGCCAGCAGTTTCATCCCCGGTGGGAGCTCCTATAATTCACCCCTCCACTTT | CASSFIPGGSSYNSPLHF
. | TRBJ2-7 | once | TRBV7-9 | TGTGCCAGCAGCCATGCGACAGGCTCCTACGAGCAGTACTTC | CASSHATGSYEQYF
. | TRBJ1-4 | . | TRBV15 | TGTGCCACCAGCAGACAGAGGGGCAGTGAAAAACTGTTTTTT | CATSRQRGSEKLFF
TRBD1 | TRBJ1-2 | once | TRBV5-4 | TGTGCCAGCAGCTCGCCGGAAATTACAGGGGGCTTGGGCTACACCTTC | CASSSPEITGGLGYTF
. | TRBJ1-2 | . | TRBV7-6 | TGTGCCAGCAGCCCGGATTTCTATGGCTACACCTTC | CASSPDFYGYTF